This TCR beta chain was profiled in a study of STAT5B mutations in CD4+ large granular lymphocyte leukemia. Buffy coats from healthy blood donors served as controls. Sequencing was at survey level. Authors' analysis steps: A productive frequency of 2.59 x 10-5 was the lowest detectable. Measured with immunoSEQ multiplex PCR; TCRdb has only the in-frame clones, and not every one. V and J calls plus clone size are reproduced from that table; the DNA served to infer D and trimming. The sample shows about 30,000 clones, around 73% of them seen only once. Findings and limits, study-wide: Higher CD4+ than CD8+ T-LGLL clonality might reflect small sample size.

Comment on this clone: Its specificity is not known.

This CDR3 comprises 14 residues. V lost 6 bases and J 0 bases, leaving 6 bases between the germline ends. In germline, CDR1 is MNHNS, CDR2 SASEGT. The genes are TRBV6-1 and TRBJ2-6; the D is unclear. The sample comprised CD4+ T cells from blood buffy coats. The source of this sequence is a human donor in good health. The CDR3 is CASRADSGANVLTF. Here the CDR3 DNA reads TGTGCCAGCAGGGCAGACTCTGGGGCCAACGTCCTGACTTTC.